Listed here are 3 T cell receptor beta chains from one sample, sequenced in a study of blood T cell repertoires in COVID-19. Profiled with immunoSEQ multiplex PCR; TCRdb holds only in-frame clones, not every one. The sample holds 140,000 to 150,000 clones, approximately 80% seen once. The material sequenced was peripheral blood. The receptors here all came from a woman aged 45-59 years with acute or convalescent COVID-19.

CDR3: CASTGWFNYGYTF. CDR3 DNA sequence: TGTGCCAGCACGGGGTGGTTTAACTATGGCTACACCTTC. V is TRBV6-5 and J is TRBJ1-2, with no clear D. CDR1 and CDR2 from the germline V gene are MNHEY and SVGAGI. The CDR3 is 13 residues long. The V end lost 7 bases, the J end lost 1 base, and 10 bases lay between the germline ends.

V is TRBV5-6 and J is TRBJ2-1; TRBD1 agrees at 11 bases. Germline V gene data show CDR1 as SGHDT and CDR2 as YYEEEE. V lost 0 bases, J lost 2 bases, and 4 bases stayed unmatched. The CDR3 spans 17 residues. The CDR3 sequence: CASSLDTGQGAYNEQFF. Written as DNA, the CDR3 is TGTGCCAGCAGCTTGGATACGGGACAGGGGGCCTACAATGAGCAGTTCTTC.

The chain carries TRBV5-5 and TRBJ2-2, with D perhaps matching TRBD1 or TRBD2 (6 bases each). Germline CDR1 SGHKS, CDR2 YYEKEE (reference sequence). This CDR3 is built from 14 residues. V lost 4 bases to trimming and J lost 5 bases, with 12 bases between them. In nucleotides, the CDR3 is TGTGCCAGCAGCCTGGGGGCGGGGACCGGGGAGCTGTTTTTT. Protein sequence: CASSLGAGTGELFF.